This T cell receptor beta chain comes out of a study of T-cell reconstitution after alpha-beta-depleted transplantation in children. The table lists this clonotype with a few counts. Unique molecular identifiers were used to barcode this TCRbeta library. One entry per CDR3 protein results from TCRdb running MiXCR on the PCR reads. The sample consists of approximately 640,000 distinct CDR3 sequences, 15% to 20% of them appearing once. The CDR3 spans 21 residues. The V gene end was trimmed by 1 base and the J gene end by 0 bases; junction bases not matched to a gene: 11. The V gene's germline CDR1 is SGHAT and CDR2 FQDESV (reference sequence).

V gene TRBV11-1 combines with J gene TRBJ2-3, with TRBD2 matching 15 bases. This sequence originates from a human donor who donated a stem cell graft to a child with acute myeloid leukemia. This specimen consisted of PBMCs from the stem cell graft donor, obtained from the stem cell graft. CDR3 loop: CASSLGLGAGTSGGSTDTQYF. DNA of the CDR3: TGTGCCAGCAGCTTAGGACTTGGAGCCGGGACTAGCGGGGGGAGCACAGATACGCAGTATTTT.